These 26 T cell receptor beta chains share one sample of origin, sequenced in a study of CD8+ T cells in alopecia areata. Reverse transcription of extracted RNA yielded cDNA, which provided the sequencing template. Assay used: immunoSEQ multiplex PCR; TCRdb lists only in-frame clones, some missing. The repertoire has more than 200,000 clones, 43% of them found once; the top ten carry over 2%. Treatment indicated: oral pan-JAK inhibitor, 5-10 mg twice daily. Sequenced material: CD4+ T cells sorted from blood, taken at roughly week 38, from a patient treated with tofacitinib. Receptor source: a human donor with alopecia areata.

The chain joins TRBV9 to TRBJ1-3, with D possibly matching TRBD1 (5 bases). CDR1 is SGDLS and CDR2 is YYNGEE in the germline V gene. CDR3 length equals 14 residues. The V and J ends lost 3 bases and 1 base respectively, with 8 bases between them. CDR3 sequence (DNA): TGTGCCAGCAGCGACGGGGCGTCTGGAAACACCATATATTTT. This sequence encodes CASSDGASGNTIYF.

This clone was seen only a few times. The chain uses TRBV7-2 and TRBJ2-5, with 9 positions matching TRBD2. V trimming: 6 bases; J trimming: 5 bases; junction bases outside the gene matches: 7. Germline assignment: CDR1 SGHTA and CDR2 FQGNSA. CDR3 size: 14 residues. The CDR3 DNA reads as TGTGCCAGCAGTCGGATAGCGGGAGCGGAGACCCAGTACTTC. Its protein is CASSRIAGAETQYF.

This clone was observed a handful of times. The rearrangement links TRBV29-1 to TRBJ2-1; 10 bases map to TRBD2. The V gene end was trimmed by 8 bases and the J gene end by 8 bases; junction bases not matched to a gene: 9. The CDR3 is 13 amino acids. Per the germline V gene, CDR1 is SQVTM and CDR2 is ANQGSEA. CDR3 coding DNA: TGCAGCACCGGGGCTAGCGGGAGTGATGAGCAGTTCTTC. Translation gives CSTGASGSDEQFF.

This clone appeared a single time. The chain combines TRBV6-1 with TRBJ2-2; TRBD1 matches at 7 bases. CDR1 MNHNS and CDR2 SASEGT come from the germline V gene. The CDR3 length is 14 residues. Unmatched junction bases numbered 3, after V lost 7 bases and J lost 1 base. This chain's CDR3 is CASKGQQNTGELFF. CDR3 coding DNA: TGTGCCAGCAAGGGACAGCAGAACACCGGGGAGCTGTTTTTT.

The chain combines TRBV25-1 with TRBJ2-7; maybe TRBD2 (6 bases). There are 14 residues in the CDR3. Germline lookup yields CDR1 MGHDK and CDR2 SYGVNS. Trimming removed 5 bases at V and 3 bases at J, with 14 bases between. The DNA of the CDR3 is TGTGCCAGCAGTTCCCTCCCGCGGGACTACGAGCAGTACTTC. This sequence encodes CASSSLPRDYEQYF.

The chain carries TRBV5-1 and TRBJ2-1; a weak D match, TRBD2 (5 bases). Germline-derived CDR1 and CDR2 are SGHRS and YFSETQ. This CDR3 spans 13 amino acids. Trimming took 4 bases from V and 7 from J, leaving 12 bases between them. This chain's CDR3 is CASSPRTQNEQFF. The CDR3 region has the DNA TGCGCCAGCAGCCCACGGACTCAAAATGAGCAGTTCTTC.

This clone was counted a single time. The chain joins TRBV20-1 to TRBJ2-5; D gene uncertain. V lost 7 bases to trimming and J lost 1 base, with 7 bases between them. From germline, CDR1 is DFQATT and CDR2 SNEGSKA (reference sequence). The CDR3 extends over 11 amino acids. The DNA of the CDR3 is TGCAGTGGGGCCTTCCAAGAGACCCAGTACTTC. Its translation: CSGAFQETQYF.

This clone was counted only a few times. This sequence joins TRBV18 and TRBJ2-5; D gene uncertain. CDR1 is KGHSH and CDR2 is LQKENI in the germline V gene. This CDR3 is built from 11 residues. V was shortened by 5 bases and J by 5 bases, with 6 bases between the two germline ends. The chain's CDR3 is CASSVEETQYF. The CDR3 nucleotides are TGTGCCAGCTCAGTCGAGGAGACCCAGTACTTC.

This clone has more than one count but fewer than ten. V is TRBV29-1 and J is TRBJ2-1, with D possibly TRBD1 on 6 matching bases. The CDR3 loop spans 14 amino acids. Trimming stripped 4 bases from V and 4 bases from J, with 14 bases between. From germline, CDR1 is SQVTM and CDR2 ANQGSEA. DNA for the CDR3: TGCAGCGTTGCGGGGACACCTAGTTACAATGAGCAGTTCTTC. This encodes CSVAGTPSYNEQFF.

The chain combines TRBV30 with TRBJ2-3; tentative D call: TRBD1 (6 bases). Between the trimmed V and J ends, which lost 3 bases and 2 bases, there was a span of 9 bases. Per the germline V gene, CDR1 is GTSNPN and CDR2 is SVGIG (reference sequence). CDR3 length equals 13 residues. CDR3 bases: TGTGCCTGGAGAACAGGGTCCACAGATACGCAGTATTTT. It is translated as CAWRTGSTDTQYF.

This chain links TRBV4-2 with TRBJ2-7; D uncertain. The CDR3 runs 14 residues. From germline, CDR1 is LGHNA and CDR2 YNFKEQ. Trimming removed 0 bases at V and 2 bases at J, with 8 bases between. The CDR3 region has the DNA TGTGCCAGCAGCCAAGATCGGCTAGCCTACGAGCAGTACTTC. Its protein is CASSQDRLAYEQYF.

This chain connects TRBV5-1 to TRBJ2-2; D is unresolved. The germline V gene encodes CDR1 SGHRS and CDR2 YFSETQ. CDR3 length: 15 amino acids. V lost 4 bases and J lost 0, with 10 bases in between. The CDR3 nucleotides are TGCGCCAGCAGCGGTCCGATCGCGAACACCGGGGAGCTGTTTTTT. It yields the protein CASSGPIANTGELFF.

The V gene is TRBV30, the J gene TRBJ1-5; a possible D gene is TRBD1 (6 bases). The CDR3 loop spans 13 amino acids. Trimming cost V 1 base and J 6 bases, with 10 bases left between them. Germline V gene data show CDR1 as GTSNPN and CDR2 as SVGIG (reference sequence). The DNA of the CDR3 is TGTGCCTGGAGTGCCAGGGGCGGTCAGCCCCAGCATTTT. Amino acids: CAWSARGGQPQHF.

V is TRBV9 and J is TRBJ2-1; 9 bases map to TRBD2. Trimming removed 7 bases from V and 5 bases from J; junction bases left unmatched: 10. This CDR3 comprises 15 residues. Germline V lookup: CDR1 SGDLS, CDR2 YYNGEE. CDR3 bases: TGTGCCAGCGGGCTGAGGGCTAGCGGGAACAATGAGCAGTTCTTC. As protein: CASGLRASGNNEQFF.

In this sample, this clone turned up a few times. The rearrangement uses TRBV7-2 and TRBJ1-5, with D possibly being TRBD1 (6 bases). In germline, CDR1 is SGHTA, CDR2 FQGNSA. Trimming removed 2 bases from V and 9 bases from J, with 17 bases in between. This CDR3 comprises 15 residues. Here the CDR3 reads CASSLIGTQIGPQHF. CDR3 in DNA: TGTGCCAGCAGCTTAATCGGGACACAAATTGGGCCCCAGCATTTT.

The table lists this clone with a count of one. The chain recombines TRBV30 with TRBJ2-4; D uncertain. Germline V CDR1 and CDR2: GTSNPN, SVGIG (reference sequence). Trimming pared 1 base from V and 2 bases from J, leaving 12 bases between. This CDR3 is built from 15 residues. The chain's CDR3 is CAWSGGPESKNIQYF. CDR3 bases: TGTGCCTGGAGTGGCGGCCCCGAATCCAAAAACATTCAGTACTTC.

V and J are TRBV4-1 and TRBJ2-1; 14 bases match TRBD2. Germline CDR1 and CDR2: MGHRA and YSYEKL. The CDR3 totals 16 residues. Trimming at V came to 4 bases and at J to 3 bases, leaving 2 bases not matched to a gene. The CDR3 region has the DNA TGCGCCAGCAGCCTGGGACTAGCGGGAGTCTACAATGAGCAGTTCTTC. It is translated as CASSLGLAGVYNEQFF.

The chain joins TRBV13 to TRBJ2-1; 9 nucleotides match TRBD2. This CDR3 has 15 amino acids. Unmatched junction bases numbered 7, after V lost 3 bases and J lost 7 bases. The V gene's germline CDR1 is PRHDT and CDR2 FYEKMQ (reference sequence). CDR3 DNA: TGTGCCAGCAGCTTTGGCGGGAGGGCCTGGAATGAGCAGTTCTTC. The encoded protein is CASSFGGRAWNEQFF.

As for this clone: The same CDR3 also results from other DNA sequences found in this sample. The gene calls are TRBV29-1 and TRBJ1-3; D unresolved. V lost 2 bases and J lost 3, with 2 bases in between. The CDR3 has 11 residues. Germline CDR1 SQVTM, CDR2 ANQGSEA. In DNA, the CDR3 is TGCAGCGTTGAAAGTGGAAACACCATATATTTT. Protein: CSVESGNTIYF. Filled out from reference TRBV29-1 and TRBJ1-3, the complete variable domain reads SAVISQKPSRDICQRGTSLTIQCQVDSQVTMMFWYRQQPGQSLTLIATANQGSEATYESGFVIDKFPISRPNLTFSTLTVSNMSPEDSSIYLCSVESGNTIYFGEGSWLTVV.

This clone was detected only once. Other DNA sequences in this specimen translate into the identical CDR3. This sequence joins TRBV5-4 and TRBJ1-1; D unclear. Looked up from germline, CDR1 is SGHNT and CDR2 is YYREEE (reference sequence). Deletions cut 2 bases from V and 1 base from J, with 3 bases between. This CDR3 contains 12 residues. The CDR3 region is CASSFPNTEAFF. CDR3 DNA sequence: TGTGCCAGCAGCTTCCCGAACACTGAAGCTTTCTTT.

This chain joins TRBV9 and TRBJ2-5; tentatively, D is TRBD1 (5 bases). Germline V gives CDR1 SGDLS, CDR2 YYNGEE. There are 14 residues in the CDR3. V dropped 0 bases and J dropped 5 bases, with 11 bases sitting between them. The DNA for the CDR3 is TGTGCCAGCAGCGTAGCTTCGACAGAGGAGACCCAGTACTTC. It translates to CASSVASTEETQYF.

There are a few counts of this clone. This chain connects TRBV29-1 to TRBJ2-5; D unresolved. Trimming removed 3 bases at V and 7 bases at J, with 9 bases between. Germline V lookup: CDR1 SQVTM, CDR2 ANQGSEA. This CDR3 has 11 residues. In DNA form, the CDR3 reads TGCAGCGTTGACCTTGGGTTGACCCAGTACTTC. Translating it yields CSVDLGLTQYF.

The chain is built from TRBV7-2 and TRBJ2-1, with 12 positions matching TRBD2. Germline CDR1 is SGHTA and CDR2 is FQGNSA. Unmatched junction bases numbered 9, after V lost 9 bases and J lost 6 bases. The CDR3 contains 15 residues. In nucleotides, the CDR3 is TGTGCCAGTATGTTCAGACTAGCGGGAGTCAATGAGCAGTTCTTC. This sequence encodes CASMFRLAGVNEQFF.

This chain's CDR3 is CASSEGRSGSSKTQYF. As DNA, the CDR3 is TGTGCCAGCAGTGAAGGGCGAAGCGGGAGTAGTAAGACCCAGTACTTC. The rearrangement links TRBV25-1 to TRBJ2-5, with 8 nucleotides matching TRBD2. The CDR3 is 16 amino acids. Germline loops: CDR1 MGHDK, CDR2 SYGVNS. Germline trimming cut 2 bases from V and 6 bases from J; bases unmatched to any gene: 11.

This sequence joins TRBV7-6 and TRBJ1-2; no clear D. Germline V gene lookup returns CDR1 SGHVS and CDR2 FNYEAQ. The CDR3 has 14 residues. V lost 4 bases and J lost 5, with 14 bases in between. In nucleotides, the CDR3 is TGTGCCAGCAGCTCCGAAGACCAGTCATATGGCTACACCTTC. As protein: CASSSEDQSYGYTF.

There are a few counts of this clone. The genes are TRBV29-1 and TRBJ2-5; no clear D gene. The CDR3 extends over 13 amino acids. V gave up 4 bases and J gave up 3 bases, with 12 bases separating them. Germline CDR1 is SQVTM and CDR2 is ANQGSEA. CDR3 DNA: TGCAGCGTTGCATTGCGGATGGAAGAGACCCAGTACTTC. This translates into CSVALRMEETQYF.